The source of this T cell receptor (beta chain) is a study of blood T cell repertoires in COVID-19. Profiling relied on immunoSEQ multiplex PCR, and the TCRdb table lists in-frame clones only, not all of them. The data contain under 300,000 clones, around 87% of them singletons. Per the germline V gene, CDR1 is SGHTS and CDR2 is YDEGEE. The V and J ends lost 4 bases and 1 base, in that order; junction bases with no gene match: 4. This CDR3 is 14 amino acids long. The sample consisted of PBMCs or T cells enriched from blood (not recorded which). This chain joins TRBV5-8 and TRBJ1-1; 7 bases line up with TRBD1. The receptor's source is a woman in her 30s with acute COVID-19. This CDR3 is CASSNRGPNTEAFF. The CDR3 region has the DNA TGTGCCAGCAGCAACAGGGGCCCGAACACTGAAGCTTTCTTT.